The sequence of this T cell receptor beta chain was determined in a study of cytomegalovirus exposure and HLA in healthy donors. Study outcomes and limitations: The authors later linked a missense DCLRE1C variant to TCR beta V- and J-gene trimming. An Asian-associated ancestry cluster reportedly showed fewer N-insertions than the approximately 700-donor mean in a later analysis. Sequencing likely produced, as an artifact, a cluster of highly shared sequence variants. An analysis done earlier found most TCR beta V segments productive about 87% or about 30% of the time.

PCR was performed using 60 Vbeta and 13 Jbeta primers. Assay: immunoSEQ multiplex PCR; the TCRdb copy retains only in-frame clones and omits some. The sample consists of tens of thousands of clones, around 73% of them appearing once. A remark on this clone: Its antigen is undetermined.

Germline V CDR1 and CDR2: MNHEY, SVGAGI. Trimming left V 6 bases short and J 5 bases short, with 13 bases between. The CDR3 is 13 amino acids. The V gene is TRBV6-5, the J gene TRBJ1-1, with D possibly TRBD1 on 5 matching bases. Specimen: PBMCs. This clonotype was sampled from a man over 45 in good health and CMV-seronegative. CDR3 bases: TGTGCCAGCAGCCTCCCGGGGGGGACTGAAGCTTTCTTT. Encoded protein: CASSLPGGTEAFF.